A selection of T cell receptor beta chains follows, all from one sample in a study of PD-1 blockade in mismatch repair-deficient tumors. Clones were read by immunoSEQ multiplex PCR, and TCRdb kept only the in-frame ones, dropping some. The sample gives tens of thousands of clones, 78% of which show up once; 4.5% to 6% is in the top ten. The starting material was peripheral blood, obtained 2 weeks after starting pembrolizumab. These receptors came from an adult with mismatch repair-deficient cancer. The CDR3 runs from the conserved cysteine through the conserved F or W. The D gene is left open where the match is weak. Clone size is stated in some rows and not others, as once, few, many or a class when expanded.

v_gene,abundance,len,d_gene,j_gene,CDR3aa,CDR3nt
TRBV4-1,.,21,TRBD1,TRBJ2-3,CASSQERVPGQGSSYADTQYF,TGCGCCAGCAGCCAAGAAAGGGTGCCGGGACAGGGAAGTTCGTATGCAGATACGCAGTATTTT
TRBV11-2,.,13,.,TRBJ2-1,CASSLTDYNEQFF,TGTGCCAGCAGCCTCACAGATTACAATGAGCAGTTCTTC
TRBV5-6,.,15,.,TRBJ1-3,CASSLGVTDLNTIYF,TGTGCCAGCAGCTTGGGGGTAACCGACCTAAACACCATATATTTT
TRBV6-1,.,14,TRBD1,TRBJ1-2,CASRRQGGHYGYTF,TGTGCCAGCCGGCGACAGGGCGGTCACTATGGCTACACCTTC
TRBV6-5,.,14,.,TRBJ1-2,CASKRMGEGYGYTF,TGTGCCAGCAAAAGAATGGGGGAAGGCTATGGCTACACCTTC
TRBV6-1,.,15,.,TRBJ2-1,CASSEEAVSYNEQFF,TGTGCCAGCAGTGAAGAGGCAGTCTCCTACAATGAGCAGTTCTTC
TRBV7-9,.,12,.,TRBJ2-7,CASSFRGYEQYF,TGTGCCAGCAGCTTCAGGGGATACGAGCAGTACTTC
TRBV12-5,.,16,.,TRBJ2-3,CASGLVLGGRTDTQYF,TGTGCTAGTGGTTTGGTACTCGGTGGCCGCACAGATACGCAGTATTTT
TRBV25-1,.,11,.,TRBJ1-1,CASSQFSEAFF,TGTGCCAGCAGTCAGTTTTCTGAAGCTTTCTTT
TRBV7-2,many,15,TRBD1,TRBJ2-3,CASSPGRGQTDTQYF,TGTGCCAGCAGCCCCGGCAGGGGGCAGACAGATACGCAGTATTTT
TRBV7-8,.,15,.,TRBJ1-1,CASSPTGVLGTEAFF,TGTGCCAGCAGCCCTACGGGGGTTTTGGGCACTGAAGCTTTCTTT
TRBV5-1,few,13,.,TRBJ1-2,CASSLVTENGYTF,TGCGCCAGCAGCTTGGTTACAGAGAATGGCTACACCTTC
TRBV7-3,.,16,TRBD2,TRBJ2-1,CASSLYAGVAYNEQFF,TGTGCCAGCAGCTTATATGCGGGAGTAGCCTACAATGAGCAGTTCTTC
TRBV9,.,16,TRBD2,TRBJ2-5,CASSAGGRWIRETQYF,TGTGCCAGCAGCGCGGGAGGGAGGTGGATAAGAGAGACCCAGTACTTC
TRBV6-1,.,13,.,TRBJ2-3,CASSEARGDTQYF,TGTGCCAGCAGTGAGGCGCGAGGAGATACGCAGTATTTT
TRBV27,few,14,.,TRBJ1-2,CASSLRGANYGYTF,TGTGCCAGCAGTTTACGTGGGGCCAACTATGGCTACACCTTC
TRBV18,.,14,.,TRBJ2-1,CASSEKTSYNEQFF,TGTGCCAGCTCGGAAAAGACTAGCTACAATGAGCAGTTCTTC
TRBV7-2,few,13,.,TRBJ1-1,CASSTHRNTEAFF,TGTGCCAGCAGCACGCACAGGAACACTGAAGCTTTCTTT
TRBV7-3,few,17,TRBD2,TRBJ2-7,CASSKGLAGNIPYEQYF,TGTGCCAGCAGCAAGGGACTAGCGGGAAACATCCCCTACGAGCAGTACTTC
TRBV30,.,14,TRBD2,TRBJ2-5,CAWSPGLASETQYF,TGTGCCTGGAGTCCGGGACTAGCCTCAGAGACCCAGTACTTC
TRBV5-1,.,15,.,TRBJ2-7,CASSRREGSPYEQYF,TGCGCCAGCAGCAGACGGGAAGGCAGTCCCTACGAGCAGTACTTC
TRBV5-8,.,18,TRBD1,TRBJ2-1,CASSLDGRTGTGHGEQFF,TGTGCCAGCAGCTTGGACGGGAGAACCGGGACAGGGCATGGTGAGCAGTTCTTC
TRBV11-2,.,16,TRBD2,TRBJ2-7,CASSLGGRAGSYEQYF,TGTGCCAGCAGCTTAGGCGGGAGGGCGGGCTCCTACGAGCAGTACTTC
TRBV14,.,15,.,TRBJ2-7,CASSQGALGQEEQYF,TGTGCCAGCAGCCAAGGGGCCCTAGGTCAGGAAGAGCAGTACTTC
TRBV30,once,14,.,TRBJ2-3,CAWIMGGQSDTQYF,TGTGCCTGGATTATGGGGGGCCAGTCAGATACGCAGTATTTT
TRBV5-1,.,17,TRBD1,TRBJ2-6,CASSPGQGAGGANVLTF,TGCGCCAGCAGCCCCGGACAGGGTGCGGGCGGGGCCAACGTCCTGACTTTC
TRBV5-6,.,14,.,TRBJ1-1,CASRDLGRRTEAFF,TGTGCCAGTCGGGACCTCGGGAGACGCACTGAAGCTTTCTTT
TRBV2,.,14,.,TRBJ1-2,CASSVDPQYRGYTF,TGTGCCAGCAGTGTTGACCCTCAATATAGGGGCTACACCTTC
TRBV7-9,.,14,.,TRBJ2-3,CASSLTSPTDTQYF,TGTGCCAGCAGCTTAACATCTCCCACAGATACGCAGTATTTT
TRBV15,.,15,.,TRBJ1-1,CATSRDSEGGTEAFF,TGTGCCACCAGCAGAGATAGTGAGGGAGGCACTGAAGCTTTCTTT
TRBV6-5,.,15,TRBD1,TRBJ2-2,CASRTGQRNTGELFF,TGTGCCAGCCGGACGGGACAGCGGAACACCGGGGAGCTGTTTTTT
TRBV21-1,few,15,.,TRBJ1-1,CASRRILHLNTEAFF,TGTGCCAGCAGACGGATATTACACTTGAACACTGAAGCTTTCTTT
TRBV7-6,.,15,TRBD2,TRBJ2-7,CASSLRLAGAHEQYF,TGTGCCAGCAGCTTACGGCTAGCGGGAGCCCACGAGCAGTACTTC
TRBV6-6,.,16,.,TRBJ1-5,CASSYSGREGGQPQHF,TGTGCCAGCAGTTACTCGGGCAGGGAAGGTGGTCAGCCCCAGCATTTT
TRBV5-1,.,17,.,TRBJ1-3,CASSPLSSSYSGNTIYF,TGCGCCAGCAGCCCCCTCTCCAGCTCGTACTCTGGAAACACCATATATTTT